Each of the 7 T cell receptor beta chains below was sequenced from the same sample in a study of blood T cell repertoires in COVID-19. TCRdb keeps only in-frame clones here, not all; method: immunoSEQ multiplex PCR. The sample contains 350,000 to 450,000 clones, more than 70% of which appear only once. Sequencing was done on a sample of peripheral blood. Source of these receptors: a man in his forties with acute or convalescent COVID-19.

The rearrangement uses TRBV27 and TRBJ1-4; weak D call: TRBD1 (6 bases). V lost 4 bases and J lost 11, with 23 bases in between. This CDR3 spans 16 amino acids. The germline gives CDR1 MNHEY, CDR2 SMNVEV (reference sequence). CDR3 bases: TGTGCCAGCAGTTCAGTGCAACAGACAGGCGTCCGGAAACTGTTTTTT. It encodes CASSSVQQTGVRKLFF.

The chain carries TRBV27 and TRBJ2-3; D is perhaps TRBD2 (5 bases). The CDR3 loop spans 16 amino acids. CDR1 and CDR2 from the germline V gene are MNHEY and SMNVEV (reference sequence). The germline V and J ends were trimmed by 5 bases and 4 bases, with 19 bases remaining between them. For the CDR3, the DNA is TGTGCCAGCAGTACAAAAGGGTGGAACGGGGCAGATACGCAGTATTTT. Translating it yields CASSTKGWNGADTQYF.

The table lists this clone with a few counts. The genes are TRBV7-9 and TRBJ1-1, with D unclear. The CDR3 runs to 16 residues. V gave up 5 bases and J gave up 2 bases, with 18 bases separating them. Germline CDR1 reads SEHNR; CDR2 reads FQNEAQ (reference sequence). Written as DNA, the CDR3 is TGTGCCAGCAGCCTTCCTTTGAGCGGGAAAAACACTGAAGCTTTCTTT. Amino acid sequence: CASSLPLSGKNTEAFF. The entire variable domain, with the rest obtained from reference TRBV7-9 and TRBJ1-1, is as follows: DTGVSQNPRHKITKRGQNVTFRCDPISEHNRLYWYRQTLGQGPEFLTYFQNEAQLEKSRLLSDRFSAERPKGSFSTLEIQRTEQGDSAMYLCASSLPLSGKNTEAFFGQGTRLTVV.

The chain couples TRBV9 to TRBJ2-3; no clear D. CDR3 size: 13 residues. Trimming pared 7 bases from V and 3 bases from J, leaving 12 bases between. The germline V gene encodes CDR1 SGDLS and CDR2 YYNGEE. For the CDR3, the DNA is TGTGCCAGCGGTACATTGTCGACAGATACGCAGTATTTT. It specifies CASGTLSTDTQYF.

V is TRBV5-1 and J is TRBJ2-2; 8 bases agree with TRBD2. The CDR3 has 15 amino acids. The V and J ends lost 1 base and 4 bases, in that order; junction bases with no gene match: 3. Germline lookup yields CDR1 SGHRS and CDR2 YFSETQ. The CDR3 spells CASSLISGTTGELFF. CDR3 sequence (DNA): TGCGCCAGCAGCTTGATTAGCGGGACCACCGGGGAGCTGTTTTTT.

The chain has TRBV30 and TRBJ2-7; TRBD2 matches at 8 bases. V lost 3 bases to trimming and J lost 7 bases; unmatched junction nucleotides: 5. CDR3 size: 12 residues. The V gene's germline CDR1 is GTSNPN and CDR2 SVGIG (reference sequence). CDR3 region: CAWSGTRDEQYF. In nucleotides, the CDR3 is TGTGCCTGGAGCGGGACTAGAGATGAGCAGTACTTC.

The CDR3 here is CASSDRVHTEAFF. DNA for the CDR3: TGTGCCAGTAGTGACCGGGTCCACACTGAAGCTTTCTTT. The V gene is TRBV19, the J gene TRBJ1-1; D is ambiguous. The CDR3 is 13 residues long. From germline, CDR1 is LNHDA and CDR2 SQIVND (reference sequence). V lost 5 bases and J lost 3, with 10 bases in between.